This is a list of T cell receptor beta chains from one sample in a study of cytomegalovirus exposure and HLA in healthy donors. Produced via immunoSEQ multiplex PCR; TCRdb's table is partial and in-frame only. The sample shows about 84,000 clones, around 78% of them seen only once. Sequencing was carried out using PBMCs. These receptors all stem from a male donor in good health and CMV-seropositive. Each CDR3 is given with its conserved first and last residue. The D gene is left open where the match is weak. Only part of the rows carry a size: once, few, many, or a class if the clone is expanded.

TRBD1 | TRBJ2-2 | . | TRBV5-1 | CASSLLDRGSGELFF | TGCGCCAGCAGCCTCTTGGACAGGGGGTCCGGGGAGCTGTTTTTT
. | TRBJ1-4 | . | TRBV2 | CASSGHRSAEKLFF | TGTGCCAGCAGTGGACACAGGTCGGCCGAAAAACTGTTTTTT
TRBD2 | TRBJ2-2 | . | TRBV19 | CASSISSGLNTGELFF | TGTGCCAGTAGTATCTCTAGCGGTCTTAACACCGGGGAGCTGTTTTTT
TRBD1 | TRBJ1-4 | few | TRBV4-3 | CASSRQGQVGEKLFF | TGCGCCAGCAGCCGCCAGGGACAGGTCGGTGAAAAACTGTTTTTT
TRBD1 | TRBJ1-1 | . | TRBV30 | CAWSDRGFEAFF | TGTGCCTGGTCGGACAGGGGGTTTGAAGCTTTCTTT
. | TRBJ1-3 | . | TRBV7-2 | CASSLVGGSGNTIYF | TGTGCCAGCAGCTTAGTTGGAGGCTCTGGAAACACCATATATTTT
TRBD1 | TRBJ2-3 | . | TRBV5-4 | CASEDRASTDTQYF | TGTGCCAGCGAAGACAGGGCGAGCACAGATACGCAGTATTTT
TRBD1 | TRBJ1-3 | . | TRBV7-9 | CASSLGQGNTIYF | TGTGCCAGCAGCTTGGGACAGGGAAACACCATATATTTT
TRBD2 | TRBJ2-1 | few | TRBV14 | CASSTRTSGGYNEQFF | TGTGCCAGCAGCACCCGGACTAGCGGAGGCTACAATGAGCAGTTCTTC
. | TRBJ2-1 | . | TRBV4-3 | CASSHVNGAEQFF | TGCGCCAGCAGCCACGTCAATGGGGCTGAGCAGTTCTTC
TRBD1 | TRBJ1-2 | . | TRBV7-6 | CASSWGQGANYGYTF | TGTGCCAGCAGCTGGGGACAGGGGGCTAACTATGGCTACACCTTC
. | TRBJ1-5 | few | TRBV25-1 | CASSEGGTSNQPQHF | TGTGCCAGCAGTGAAGGGGGGACTAGCAATCAGCCCCAGCATTTT
TRBD1 | TRBJ2-1 | . | TRBV6-5 | CASSLDREEQFF | TGTGCCAGCAGTCTCGACAGGGAAGAGCAGTTCTTC
. | TRBJ1-2 | . | TRBV5-1 | CASSPGLAPSFYGYTF | TGCGCCAGCAGCCCAGGACTCGCTCCCTCCTTTTATGGCTACACCTTC
. | TRBJ2-7 | few | TRBV4-3 | CASSQGGVSYEQYF | TGCGCCAGCAGCCAAGGGGGCGTCTCCTACGAGCAGTACTTC
TRBD1 | TRBJ1-3 | few | TRBV7-2 | CASSFLPGQAYSGNTIYF | TGTGCCAGCAGCTTCCTGCCGGGACAGGCCTACTCTGGAAACACCATATATTTT
TRBD2 | TRBJ2-1 | . | TRBV5-4 | CASSKETSGHNEQFF | TGTGCCAGCAGCAAGGAGACTAGCGGACACAATGAGCAGTTCTTC
TRBD1 | TRBJ2-1 | . | TRBV10-3 | CAITSHGQGANEQFF | TGTGCCATCACTTCCCACGGACAGGGGGCTAATGAGCAGTTCTTC
TRBD1 | TRBJ1-3 | once | TRBV27 | CASRRGGGSSGNTIYF | TGTGCCAGCAGAAGAGGGGGCGGAAGTTCTGGAAACACCATATATTTT
. | TRBJ2-5 | . | TRBV4-2 | CASSQVLRGQETQYF | TGTGCCAGCAGCCAAGTATTGCGGGGCCAAGAGACCCAGTACTTC
TRBD2 | TRBJ2-1 | once | TRBV4-2 | CASRKTGTSAPGEQFF | TGTGCCAGCAGAAAAACCGGGACTAGCGCGCCCGGAGAGCAGTTCTTC
TRBD2 | TRBJ2-1 | . | TRBV29-1 | CSVGRLASDNEQFF | TGCAGCGTTGGTCGACTAGCGTCAGACAATGAGCAGTTCTTC
TRBD1 | TRBJ2-7 | few | TRBV7-2 | CASSSQDRGDYEQYF | TGTGCCAGCAGCTCACAGGACAGGGGCGACTACGAGCAGTACTTC
. | TRBJ1-3 | . | TRBV7-9 | CASSLGQGEGSGNTIYF | TGTGCCAGCAGCTTAGGTCAAGGGGAAGGCTCTGGAAACACCATATATTTT
. | TRBJ1-1 | . | TRBV6-6 | CASSYSRGTEAFF | TGTGCCAGCAGTTACTCTAGGGGCACTGAAGCTTTCTTT
. | TRBJ2-3 | . | TRBV6-5 | CASCPGEWDTQYF | TGTGCCAGCTGCCCTGGGGAGTGGGATACGCAGTATTTT
TRBD1 | TRBJ2-5 | few | TRBV11-2 | CASSSTRDRVRETQYF | TGTGCCAGCAGCTCCACACGGGACAGGGTGCGGGAGACCCAGTACTTC
. | TRBJ2-3 | . | TRBV28 | CASSTVRQGISTDTQYF | TGTGCCAGCAGTACCGTCCGGCAGGGGATCTCCACAGATACGCAGTATTTT
TRBD1 | TRBJ2-1 | . | TRBV6-5 | CASRGTGNNEQFF | TGTGCCAGCAGAGGGACAGGGAACAATGAGCAGTTCTTC
TRBD1 | TRBJ2-7 | . | TRBV7-9 | CSSSRTQGIHEQYF | TGTTCCAGCAGCCGGACACAGGGGATCCACGAGCAGTACTTC
. | TRBJ2-2 | few | TRBV6-4 | CASSDGQGASGSTGELFF | TGTGCCAGCAGTGACGGACAGGGGGCTAGCGGGAGCACCGGGGAGCTGTTTTTT
TRBD1 | TRBJ1-5 | . | TRBV19 | CASSTGQVYQPQHF | TGTGCCAGTAGTACCGGACAGGTCTATCAGCCCCAGCATTTT
TRBD1 | TRBJ2-2 | . | TRBV5-1 | CASSPRRVEGAVGELFF | TGCGCCAGCAGTCCCAGGCGGGTCGAGGGGGCGGTCGGGGAGCTGTTTTTT
TRBD2 | TRBJ2-1 | . | TRBV5-1 | CASSLKLAGGYEQFF | TGCGCCAGCAGCTTAAAACTAGCGGGAGGGTACGAGCAGTTCTTC
. | TRBJ1-5 | . | TRBV21-1 | CASSKLEWTADYNQPQHF | TGTGCCAGCAGCAAATTGGAGTGGACCGCTGACTACAATCAGCCCCAGCATTTT
TRBD1 | TRBJ2-7 | . | TRBV15 | CATSFGQGISYEQYF | TGTGCCACCAGCTTCGGACAGGGCATATCTTACGAGCAGTACTTC
. | TRBJ2-1 | . | TRBV29-1 | CSVEALVTYNEQFF | TGCAGCGTTGAAGCACTAGTAACATACAATGAGCAGTTCTTC
TRBD1 | TRBJ2-1 | . | TRBV11-3 | CASSLDGTVDSNEQFF | TGTGCCAGCAGCTTAGATGGGACAGTAGATAGCAATGAGCAGTTCTTC
. | TRBJ2-7 | . | TRBV7-9 | CASSSTVADWYEQYF | TGTGCCAGCAGCTCGACGGTGGCAGACTGGTACGAGCAGTACTTC
. | TRBJ1-1 | . | TRBV29-1 | CSVESGAGVVFTEAFF | TGCAGCGTCGAATCTGGGGCAGGAGTGGTATTCACTGAAGCTTTCTTT
. | TRBJ1-4 | . | TRBV21-1 | CARYWTALIEKLFF | TGTGCCAGGTACTGGACAGCCCTTATTGAAAAACTGTTTTTT
TRBD1 | TRBJ1-2 | few | TRBV29-1 | CSVVKGAKYGYTF | TGCAGCGTTGTAAAGGGGGCTAAATATGGCTACACCTTC
TRBD1 | TRBJ2-1 | . | TRBV5-4 | CASSLFGYGTGGSYYNEQFF | TGTGCCAGCAGCTTGTTTGGTTACGGGACAGGGGGCTCCTACTACAATGAGCAGTTCTTC
. | TRBJ2-3 | . | TRBV10-3 | CAIMRQDGTDTQYF | TGTGCCATCATGAGACAGGATGGCACAGATACGCAGTATTTT
TRBD1 | TRBJ2-2 | few | TRBV29-1 | CSVAGTGDAGELFF | TGCAGCGTCGCCGGGACAGGGGACGCGGGGGAGCTGTTTTTT
TRBD1 | TRBJ1-2 | . | TRBV28 | CASSFIMTGDRGYTF | TGTGCCAGCAGTTTTATTATGACAGGGGACCGCGGCTACACCTTC
. | TRBJ1-5 | . | TRBV15 | CATSRATFNQPQHF | TGTGCCACCAGCAGAGCCACATTCAATCAGCCCCAGCATTTT